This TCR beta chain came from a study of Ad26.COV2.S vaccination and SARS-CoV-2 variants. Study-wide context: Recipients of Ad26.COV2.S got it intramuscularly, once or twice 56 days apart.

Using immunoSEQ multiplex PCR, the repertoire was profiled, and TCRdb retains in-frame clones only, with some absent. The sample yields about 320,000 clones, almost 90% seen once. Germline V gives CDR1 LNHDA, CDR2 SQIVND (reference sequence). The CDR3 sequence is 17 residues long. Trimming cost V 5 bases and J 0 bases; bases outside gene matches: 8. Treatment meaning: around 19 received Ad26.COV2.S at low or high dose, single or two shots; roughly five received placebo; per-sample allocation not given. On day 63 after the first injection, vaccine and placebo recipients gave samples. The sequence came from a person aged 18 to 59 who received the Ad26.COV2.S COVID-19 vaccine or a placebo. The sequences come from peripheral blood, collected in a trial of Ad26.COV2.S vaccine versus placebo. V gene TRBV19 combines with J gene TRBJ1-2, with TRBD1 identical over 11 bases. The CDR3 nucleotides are TGTGCCAGTAGTTCCGGACAGGGGGCCTTTACTAACTATGGCTACACCTTC. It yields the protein CASSSGQGAFTNYGYTF.